This T cell receptor beta chain was sequenced for a study of blood T cell repertoires in COVID-19. For the study at large: Samples of COVID-19 (acute and convalescent) were obtained from the United States, Italy and Spain.

Germline V gene sequence: CDR1 LGHDT, CDR2 YNNKEL (reference sequence). V was shortened by 3 bases and J by 8 bases, with 12 bases between the two germline ends. The CDR3 sequence is 13 residues long. Original handling: Reference gene primer amplification in the assay estimated nucleated cell counts. Assay used: immunoSEQ multiplex PCR; TCRdb lists only in-frame clones, some missing. V, J and clone size reflect that table, while D and trimming were determined from the DNA. In the table there are some 180,000 clones, 80% to 85% of which are singletons. This clonotype was obtained from a man aged 65-85 years with active or convalescent COVID-19. Sequences were obtained from peripheral blood. The genes are TRBV3-1 (or the pseudogene TRBV3-2) and TRBJ2-3, with a tentative D call TRBD1 (6 bases). The CDR3 sequence: CASSHGPRGTQYF. In nucleotides, the CDR3 is TGTGCCAGCAGCCACGGACCCAGGGGTACGCAGTATTTT.